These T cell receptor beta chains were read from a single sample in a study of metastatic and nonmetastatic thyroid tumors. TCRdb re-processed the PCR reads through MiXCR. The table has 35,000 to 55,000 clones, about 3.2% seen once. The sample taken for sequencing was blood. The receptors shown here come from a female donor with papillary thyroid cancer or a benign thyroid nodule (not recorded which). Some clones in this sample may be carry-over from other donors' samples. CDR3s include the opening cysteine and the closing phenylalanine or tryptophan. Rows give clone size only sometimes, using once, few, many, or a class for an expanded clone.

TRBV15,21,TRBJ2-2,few,CATSRERTSPRMVSNTGELFF
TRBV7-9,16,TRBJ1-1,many,CASSAGTEYVNTEAFF
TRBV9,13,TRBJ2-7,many,CASSDGTGGEQYF
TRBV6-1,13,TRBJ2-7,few,CASSEGGLYEQYF
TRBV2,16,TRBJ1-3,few,CASRGLAESSGNTIYF
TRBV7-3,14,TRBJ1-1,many,CASSLLGSGTEAFF
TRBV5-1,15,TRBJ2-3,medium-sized,CASSLTGDLTDTQYF
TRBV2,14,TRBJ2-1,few,CASRTGTDYNEQFF
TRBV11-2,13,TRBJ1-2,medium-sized,CASSRGSDYGYTF
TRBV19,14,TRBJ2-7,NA,CASPLGVYSYEQYF
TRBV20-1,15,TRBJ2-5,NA,CSASPGLAGQETQYF
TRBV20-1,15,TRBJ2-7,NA,CSANQRTSCRNEQCF
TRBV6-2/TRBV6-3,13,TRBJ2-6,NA,CASGGSGANVLTF
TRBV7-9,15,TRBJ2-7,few,CASSHGLAGFYEQYF
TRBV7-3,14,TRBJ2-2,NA,CASRRRDNTGELFF
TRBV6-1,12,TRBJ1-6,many,CASSSGSSPLHF
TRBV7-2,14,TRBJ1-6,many,CASSLASNNSPLHF